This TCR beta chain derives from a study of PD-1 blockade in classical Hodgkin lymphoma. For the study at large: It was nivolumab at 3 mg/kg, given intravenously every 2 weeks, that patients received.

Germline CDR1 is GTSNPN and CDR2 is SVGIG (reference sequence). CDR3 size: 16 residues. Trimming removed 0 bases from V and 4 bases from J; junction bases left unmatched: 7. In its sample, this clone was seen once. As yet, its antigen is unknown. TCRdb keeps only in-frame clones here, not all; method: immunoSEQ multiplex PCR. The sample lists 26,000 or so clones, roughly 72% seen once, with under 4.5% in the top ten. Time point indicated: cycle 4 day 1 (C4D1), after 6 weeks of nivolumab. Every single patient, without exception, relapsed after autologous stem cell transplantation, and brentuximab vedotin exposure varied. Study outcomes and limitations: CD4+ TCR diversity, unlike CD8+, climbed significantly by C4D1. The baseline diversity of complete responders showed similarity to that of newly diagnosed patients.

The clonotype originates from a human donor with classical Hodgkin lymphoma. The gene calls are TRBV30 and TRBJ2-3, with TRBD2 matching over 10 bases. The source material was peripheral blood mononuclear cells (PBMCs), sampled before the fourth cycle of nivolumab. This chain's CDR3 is CAWSVLAGVIPDTQYF. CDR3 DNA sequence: TGTGCCTGGAGTGTTCTAGCGGGAGTTATCCCAGATACGCAGTATTTT. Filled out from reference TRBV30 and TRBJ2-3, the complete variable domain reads SQTIHQWPATLVQPVGSPLSLECTVEGTSNPNLYWYRQAAGRGLQLLFYSVGIGQISSEVPQNLSASRPQDRQFILSSKKLLLSDSGFYLCAWSVLAGVIPDTQYFGPGTRLTVL.